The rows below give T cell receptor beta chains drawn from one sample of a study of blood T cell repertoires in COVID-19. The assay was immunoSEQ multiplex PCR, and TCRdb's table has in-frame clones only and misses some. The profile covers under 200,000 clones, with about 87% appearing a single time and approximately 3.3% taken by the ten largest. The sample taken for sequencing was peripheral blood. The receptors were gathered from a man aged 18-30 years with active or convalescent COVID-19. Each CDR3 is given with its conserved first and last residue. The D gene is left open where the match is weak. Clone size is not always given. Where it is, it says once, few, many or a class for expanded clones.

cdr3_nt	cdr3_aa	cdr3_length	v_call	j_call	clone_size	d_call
TGTGCCAGCAGTTACTCTTTCTCGGGCCGGGGTGGAAAACTGTTTTTT	CASSYSFSGRGGKLFF	16	TRBV6-5	TRBJ1-4	-	-
TGCGCCAGCAGCTTGGTACTCGGTTCCTACGAGCAGTACTTC	CASSLVLGSYEQYF	14	TRBV5-1	TRBJ2-7	-	-
TGTGCCAGCAGCTTAGCCCGGGACTGGCGGGCCACTGAAGCTTTCTTT	CASSLARDWRATEAFF	16	TRBV13	TRBJ1-1	-	-
TGCGCCAGCAGCTTGTTAGCGTCCGACCGCACAGATACGCAGTATTTT	CASSLLASDRTDTQYF	16	TRBV5-1	TRBJ2-3	once	-
TGTGCCAGCAGCTTTATAGCGGGGGGGCCCGGTGAGCAGTTCTTC	CASSFIAGGPGEQFF	15	TRBV5-4	TRBJ2-1	once	TRBD2
TGTGCCAGCAGCGTAGTGACAGGTGGAGATACGCAGTATTTT	CASSVVTGGDTQYF	14	TRBV9	TRBJ2-3	-	-
TGTGCCAGCAGGTGGGGGGGGCGAGTCACTGAAGCTTTCTTT	CASRWGGRVTEAFF	14	TRBV28	TRBJ1-1	-	-
TGTGCCAGCAGCCGTGGACAGAATCAGCCCCAGCATTTT	CASSRGQNQPQHF	13	TRBV12-3/TRBV12-4	TRBJ1-5	-	-
TGTGCCAGCAGTAGGGGGCTTACTGGCTACACCTTC	CASSRGLTGYTF	12	TRBV28	TRBJ1-2	-	TRBD1
TGTGCCAGCAGCAGCCGGAATGAGCAGTTCTTC	CASSSRNEQFF	11	TRBV14	TRBJ2-1	-	-
TGCGCCAGCAGCTTGGGCAGGGTGGCTAACTATGGCTACACCTTC	CASSLGRVANYGYTF	15	TRBV5-1	TRBJ1-2	-	-
TGTGCCAGCAGGAGCAAAAAGGAGGTGAACACTGAAGCTTTCTTT	CASRSKKEVNTEAFF	15	TRBV28	TRBJ1-1	-	-
TGTGCCAGTAGTATAGGACAGGGGGGTGACAATCAGCCCCAGCATTTT	CASSIGQGGDNQPQHF	16	TRBV19	TRBJ1-5	-	TRBD1
TGCGCCAGCAGCCAAGGGGAGGGCGGGGGAATCGATACGCAGTATTTT	CASSQGEGGGIDTQYF	16	TRBV4-1	TRBJ2-3	-	TRBD2
TGTGCCAGCGGAACCTTTACGGGACAGAACTACAATGAGCAGTTCTTC	CASGTFTGQNYNEQFF	16	TRBV4-2	TRBJ2-1	-	TRBD1
TGTGCCAGCAGTTCCACCTACGAGCAGTACTTC	CASSSTYEQYF	11	TRBV12-3/TRBV12-4	TRBJ2-7	-	-
TGTGCCAGCAGTTATGGGGGACAACAGAACACTGAAGCTTTCTTT	CASSYGGQQNTEAFF	15	TRBV6-5	TRBJ1-1	-	-
TGTGCCAGCAGCTTAGAGACAGGGTTCGCCTACGAGCAGTACTTC	CASSLETGFAYEQYF	15	TRBV11-2	TRBJ2-7	-	TRBD1
TGTGCCAGCAGTTACTCTCCGGACTATGGCTACACCTTC	CASSYSPDYGYTF	13	TRBV6-5	TRBJ1-2	-	-
TGTGCCAGTCACACCGACAGGGGGAGACAGCCCCAGCATTTT	CASHTDRGRQPQHF	14	TRBV28	TRBJ1-5	-	TRBD1
TGTGCCAGCAGTGGTCACAGGGCTGGGTTGGGGACCGGGGAGCTGTTTTTT	CASSGHRAGLGTGELFF	17	TRBV28	TRBJ2-2	-	-
TGTGCCAGCACAAACAGGGCGAACACTGAAGCTTTCTTT	CASTNRANTEAFF	13	TRBV2	TRBJ1-1	-	-
TGCAGCGTTGAAGATATCTATGGCTACACCTTC	CSVEDIYGYTF	11	TRBV29-1	TRBJ1-2	-	-
TGTGCCAGCTCACCAGGGCAAGACTCCTATAATTCACCCCTCCACTTT	CASSPGQDSYNSPLHF	16	TRBV18	TRBJ1-6	-	-
TGTGCCAGCGGGACGGGAGGGTCCGGGGAGCTGTTTTTT	CASGTGGSGELFF	13	TRBV3-1/TRBV3-2	TRBJ2-2	-	TRBD2
TGTGCCAGCAGTGACCGCGGGCTGTACACCGGGGAGCTGTTTTTT	CASSDRGLYTGELFF	15	TRBV2	TRBJ2-2	-	-
TGTGCCAGCAGTTTGACGGGGGGCGTTAGGAACATTCAGTACTTC	CASSLTGGVRNIQYF	15	TRBV27	TRBJ2-4	-	-
TGTGCCAGCAGCGCTGGGACTAGCGGGAGAAGGAGTGAGCAGTTCTTC	CASSAGTSGRRSEQFF	16	TRBV9	TRBJ2-1	-	TRBD2